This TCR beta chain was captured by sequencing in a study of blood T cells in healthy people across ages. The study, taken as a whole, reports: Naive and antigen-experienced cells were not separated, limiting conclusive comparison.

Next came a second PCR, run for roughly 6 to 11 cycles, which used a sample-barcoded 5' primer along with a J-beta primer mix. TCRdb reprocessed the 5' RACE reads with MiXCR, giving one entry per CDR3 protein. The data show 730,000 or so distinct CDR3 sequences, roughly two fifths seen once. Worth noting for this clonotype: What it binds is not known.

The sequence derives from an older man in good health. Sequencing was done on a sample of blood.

This CDR3 is CASSYSLAGGSGTDTQYF. CDR3 bases: TGTGCCAGCAGTTACTCGCTAGCGGGAGGGTCGGGCACAGATACGCAGTATTTT. This sequence joins TRBV6-2 or TRBV6-3 and TRBJ2-3; 12 nucleotides match TRBD2. This CDR3 comprises 18 residues. Germline-derived CDR1 and CDR2 are MNHEY and SVGEGT. The V and J ends lost 0 bases and 1 base, in that order; junction bases with no gene match: 5.